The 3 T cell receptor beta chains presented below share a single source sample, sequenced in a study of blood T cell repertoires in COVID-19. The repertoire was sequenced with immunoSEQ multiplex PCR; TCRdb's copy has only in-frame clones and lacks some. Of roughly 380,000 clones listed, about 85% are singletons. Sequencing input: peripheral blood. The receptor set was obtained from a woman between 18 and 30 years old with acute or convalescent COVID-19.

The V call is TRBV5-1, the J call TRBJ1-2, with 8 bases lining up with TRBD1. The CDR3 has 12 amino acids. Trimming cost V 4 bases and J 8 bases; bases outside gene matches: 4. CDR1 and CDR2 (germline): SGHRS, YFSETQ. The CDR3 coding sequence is TGCGCCAGCAGCCTGGACAGGGAGGGCTACACCTTC. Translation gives CASSLDREGYTF.

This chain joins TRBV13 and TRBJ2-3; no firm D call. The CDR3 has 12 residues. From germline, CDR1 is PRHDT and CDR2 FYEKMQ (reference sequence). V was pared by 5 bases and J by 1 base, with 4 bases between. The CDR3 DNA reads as TGTGCCAGCAGCCTCGGCACAGATACGCAGTATTTT. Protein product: CASSLGTDTQYF.

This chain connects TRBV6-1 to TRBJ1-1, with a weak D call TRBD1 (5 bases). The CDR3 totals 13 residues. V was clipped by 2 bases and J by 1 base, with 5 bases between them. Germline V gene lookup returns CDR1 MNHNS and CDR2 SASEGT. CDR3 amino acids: CASSEQGNTEAFF. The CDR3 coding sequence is TGTGCCAGCAGTGAACAGGGGAACACTGAAGCTTTCTTT.